This TCR beta chain was found in a study of blood T cells in healthy people across ages. Whole-study results and caveats: Per-million-T-cell TCR beta diversity fell roughly linearly with age.

This CDR3 region has 12 residues. V lost 1 base, J lost 9 bases, and 7 bases lay in between. Germline CDR1 reads MNHEY; CDR2 reads SVGAGI. Primed by a sample-barcoded 5' primer and a J-beta primer mix, a second PCR proceeded for about 7 to 12 cycles. TCRdb passed the 5' RACE reads through MiXCR, listing each CDR3 protein once. This table holds roughly 1.6 million distinct CDR3 sequences, about 35% found once. A word on this clonotype: Its antigen remains unknown.

The authors drew about 9.9 milliliters of peripheral blood from each donor. The TCR originated in a woman in her thirties in good health. Sequenced input: blood. V and J are TRBV6-5 and TRBJ2-1, with D possibly TRBD2 on 6 matching bases. The CDR3 reads CASSYFGSEQFF. CDR3 coding DNA: TGTGCCAGCAGTTACTTCGGGAGTGAGCAGTTCTTC.